The subject of this entry is one T cell receptor (beta chain). The data were produced by immunoSEQ multiplex PCR, yet TCRdb's version contains in-frame clones alone and is incomplete. The table has under 35,000 clones, approximately 84% seen once. This sample stems from a study of radiation and T cells in renal cell carcinoma. The V segment lost 6 bases and the J segment 5 bases; nucleotides outside the gene matches: 6. In germline, CDR1 is KGHSH, CDR2 LQKENI. This CDR3 is built from 14 residues. Time point in this sample: blood 4 weeks post-SBRT, at nephrectomy. The sample's treatment: 15 Gy SBRT to primary tumor, nephrectomy 4 weeks later. The patient's renal cell carcinoma had clear cell pathology.

The chain recombines TRBV18 with TRBJ2-4; 8 nucleotides agree with TRBD1. The receptor comes from a man in his fifties or sixties with renal cell carcinoma. Sequences were derived from blood, sampled from a patient whose treatment included radiotherapy and nephrectomy. The CDR3 DNA reads TGTGCCAGCTCCCGGACAGGGCAACAAAACATTCAGTACTTC. Translation: CASSRTGQQNIQYF.